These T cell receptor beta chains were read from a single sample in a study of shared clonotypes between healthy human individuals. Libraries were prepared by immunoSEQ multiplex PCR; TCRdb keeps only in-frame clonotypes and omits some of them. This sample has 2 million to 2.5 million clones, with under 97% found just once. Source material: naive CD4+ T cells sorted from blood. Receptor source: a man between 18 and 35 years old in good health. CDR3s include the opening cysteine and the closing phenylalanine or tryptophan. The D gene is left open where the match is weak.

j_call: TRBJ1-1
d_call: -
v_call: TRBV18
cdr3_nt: TGTGCCAGCTCACCACCGGGCCAGGGGAACACTGAAGCTTTCTTT
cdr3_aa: CASSPPGQGNTEAFF

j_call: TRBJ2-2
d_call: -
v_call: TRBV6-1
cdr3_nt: TGTGCCAGCAGGAGGGTGGCCGGGGAGCTGTTTTTT
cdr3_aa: CASRRVAGELFF

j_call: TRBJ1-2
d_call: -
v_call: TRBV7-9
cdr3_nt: TGTGCCAGCAGCCCAACCGGGACACCCAATGGCTACACCTTC
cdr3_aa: CASSPTGTPNGYTF

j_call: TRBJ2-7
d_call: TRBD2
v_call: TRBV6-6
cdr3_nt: TGTGCCAGCGCCGAAGCGGGAGAAGTCTACGAGCAGTACTTC
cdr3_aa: CASAEAGEVYEQYF

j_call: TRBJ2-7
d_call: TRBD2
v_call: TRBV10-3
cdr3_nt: TGTGCCATCAGTGAGTCGAGGCGGGAGGGGATCTACGAGCAGTACTTC
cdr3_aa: CAISESRREGIYEQYF

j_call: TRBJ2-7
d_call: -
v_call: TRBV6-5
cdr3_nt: TGTGCCAGCAGTTACCGGGACGGTGGAGCCTACGAGCAGTACTTC
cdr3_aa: CASSYRDGGAYEQYF

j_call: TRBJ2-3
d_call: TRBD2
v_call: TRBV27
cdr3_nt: TGTGCCAGCAGTTCCCCGGGACTAGGCACAGATACGCAGTATTTT
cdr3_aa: CASSSPGLGTDTQYF

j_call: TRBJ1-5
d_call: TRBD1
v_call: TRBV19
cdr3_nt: TGTGCCAGTAGTAGGTACGCACAGGGGGCTTTGGTTCAGCCCCAGCATTTT
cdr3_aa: CASSRYAQGALVQPQHF

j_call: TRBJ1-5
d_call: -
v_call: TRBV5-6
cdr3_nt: TGTGCCAGCAGCTTGTTCGGCAGGGAAAGTCAGCCCCAGCATTTT
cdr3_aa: CASSLFGRESQPQHF

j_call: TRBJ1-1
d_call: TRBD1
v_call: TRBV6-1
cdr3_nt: TGTGCCAGCAGTCTCACGACAGGGTACACTGAAGCTTTCTTT
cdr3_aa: CASSLTTGYTEAFF

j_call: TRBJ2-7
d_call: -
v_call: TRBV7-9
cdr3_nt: TGTGCCAGCAGCTTAGGGGGTTCTGAGCAGTACTTC
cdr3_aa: CASSLGGSEQYF